The 16 T cell receptor beta chains given below trace back to one sample, sequenced in a study of blood T cell repertoires in COVID-19 (dated by TCRdb to 2018 to 2021). Libraries were constructed by the immunoSEQ multiplex PCR assay. TCRdb re-hosts the immuneACCESS table, in-frame sequences only. Its copies lack some clones; in the studies checked, an unresolved V gene accounts for under half of them, and the cause for the rest is not known. Here the sample has roughly 190,000 clones; more than 75% occur a single time. Around 3.5% of the sample belongs to the ten largest clones. The sequenced material came from peripheral blood. These receptors all come from a man in his 70s with acute or convalescent COVID-19.

The rearrangement links TRBV3-1 (or the pseudogene TRBV3-2) to TRBJ1-2; D unresolved. This CDR3 region has 14 residues. The V end was cut by 1 base, the J end by 8 bases, with 14 bases between. Germline V lookup: CDR1 LGHDT, CDR2 YNNKEL (reference sequence). The CDR3 protein is CASSQVGEGGGYTF. In DNA form, the CDR3 reads TGTGCCAGCAGCCAAGTCGGGGAGGGAGGGGGCTACACCTTC.

This chain's CDR3 is CASSSKGGAYQETQYF. CDR3 coding DNA: TGTGCCAGCAGTTCAAAGGGGGGGGCGTACCAAGAGACCCAGTACTTC. The rearrangement links TRBV7-6 to TRBJ2-5, with D perhaps matching TRBD2 (7 bases). The V end lost 6 bases, the J end lost 0 bases, and 17 bases lay between the germline ends. This CDR3 is 16 amino acids long. The germline V gene has CDR1 SGHVS and CDR2 FNYEAQ.

This clone has only a few counts. CDR3 nucleotide sequence: TGTGCCAGTACCGCGGCAGGGGCTTATGGCTACACCTTC. Translating it yields CASTAAGAYGYTF. The chain links TRBV19 to TRBJ1-2; the D gene is possibly TRBD1 (6 bases). Germline V gene data show CDR1 as LNHDA and CDR2 as SQIVND (reference sequence). Deletions cut 7 bases from V and 5 bases from J, with 14 bases between. This CDR3 has 13 amino acids.

The V call is TRBV4-2, the J call TRBJ2-6; TRBD1 matches at 7 bases. This CDR3 region has 15 residues. Germline CDR1 reads LGHNA; CDR2 reads YNFKEQ. J lost 4 bases, V lost 3 bases, and 3 bases had no gene match. This chain's CDR3 is CASSHGQVGANVLTF. CDR3 coding DNA: TGTGCCAGCAGCCACGGACAGGTCGGGGCCAACGTCCTGACTTTC.

The chain combines TRBV5-4 with TRBJ2-2; 7 bases fit TRBD1. The CDR3 is 14 amino acids. The V segment lost 4 bases and the J segment 3 bases; nucleotides outside the gene matches: 3. Per germline, CDR1 SGHNT and CDR2 YYREEE (reference sequence). The CDR3 protein is CASSPTGDTGELFF. The CDR3 DNA sequence: TGTGCCAGCAGCCCCACAGGGGACACCGGGGAGCTGTTTTTT.

V gene TRBV28 combines with J gene TRBJ1-5; D is undetermined. From germline, CDR1 is MDHEN and CDR2 SYDVKM. This CDR3 has 16 amino acids. V dropped 3 bases and J dropped 4 bases, with 16 bases sitting between them. The DNA of the CDR3 is TGTGCCAGCAGTTTTTCGGAAGTGAGGGATAATCAGCCCCAGCATTTT. It is translated as CASSFSEVRDNQPQHF.

CDR3 sequence (DNA): TGTGCCAGCAGCTTATACAGCGGTTCCTACAATGAGCAGTTCTTC. Translating it yields CASSLYSGSYNEQFF. The V gene is TRBV7-8, the J gene TRBJ2-1, with D maybe TRBD2 (5 bases). Germline V gene lookup returns CDR1 SGHVS and CDR2 FQNEAQ. The CDR3 has 15 amino acids. Trimming stripped 2 bases from V and 1 base from J, with 9 bases between.

This chain joins TRBV7-9 and TRBJ2-1; 14 bases fit TRBD2. The CDR3 contains 17 residues. The ends lost 5 bases at V and 7 bases at J; junction bases unmatched: 10. In germline, CDR1 is SEHNR, CDR2 FQNEAQ (reference sequence). The CDR3 nucleotides read TGTGCCAGCAGCATAATGACTAGCGGGGGGGATTCGAATGAGCAGTTCTTC. Amino acids: CASSIMTSGGDSNEQFF.

The chain combines TRBV6-5 with TRBJ1-2; weak D call: TRBD1 (5 bases). Trimming cost V 0 bases and J 5 bases, with 7 bases left between them. Germline V gives CDR1 MNHEY, CDR2 SVGAGI. The CDR3 runs to 13 residues. In DNA form, the CDR3 reads TGTGCCAGCAGTTACTCGGGGGGGTATGGCTACACCTTC. Translating it yields CASSYSGGYGYTF.

The chain couples TRBV11-2 to TRBJ2-5; no firm D call. Trimming stripped 1 base from V and 1 base from J, with 13 bases between. This CDR3 region has 16 residues. Germline CDR1 is SGHAT and CDR2 is FQNNGV. The CDR3 spells CASSLGAAYPQETQYF. The CDR3 DNA reads as TGTGCCAGCAGCTTAGGGGCAGCCTACCCCCAAGAGACCCAGTACTTC.

This clone was counted once. This chain links TRBV5-4 with TRBJ2-3, with 8 positions matching TRBD2. Germline values: CDR1 SGHNT, CDR2 YYREEE (reference sequence). Trimming took 4 bases from V and 0 from J; bases not matched to a gene: 7. The CDR3 is 16 amino acids. The CDR3 sequence: CASSLAAGASTDTQYF. The CDR3 nucleotides read TGTGCCAGCAGCCTCGCAGCGGGGGCTAGCACAGATACGCAGTATTTT.

This clone has just a few counts. The chain combines TRBV5-1 with TRBJ2-5, with 7 bases matching TRBD1. The CDR3 totals 15 residues. Germline V CDR1 and CDR2: SGHRS, YFSETQ. Unmatched junction bases numbered 9, after V lost 4 bases and J lost 3 bases. CDR3 sequence (DNA): TGCGCCAGCAGCCGGTACCCCGGGACAGAAGAGACCCAGTACTTC. It codes for CASSRYPGTEETQYF.

The chain uses TRBV19 and TRBJ1-1; TRBD1 agrees at 8 bases. Germline V gives CDR1 LNHDA, CDR2 SQIVND (reference sequence). The CDR3 extends over 13 amino acids. Germline trimming cut 5 bases from V and 5 bases from J; bases unmatched to any gene: 4. This CDR3 is CASSEQGGTEAFF. The DNA for the CDR3 is TGTGCCAGTAGTGAACAGGGGGGAACTGAAGCTTTCTTT.

This chain joins TRBV11-2 and TRBJ2-2, with 10 bases that match TRBD1. This CDR3 contains 16 residues. Per the germline V gene, CDR1 is SGHAT and CDR2 is FQNNGV. With V trimmed by 7 bases and J by 2 bases, 7 bases remained unmatched. The CDR3 sequence: CASIPGQGVNTGELFF. For the CDR3, the DNA is TGTGCCAGCATTCCTGGACAGGGGGTCAACACCGGGGAGCTGTTTTTT.

This chain links TRBV5-1 with TRBJ2-1; 8 positions agree with TRBD1. The V gene's germline CDR1 is SGHRS and CDR2 YFSETQ. The CDR3 totals 15 residues. The J segment lost 15 bases and the V segment lost 4 bases, leaving 18 bases of the junction unmatched. The CDR3 DNA reads TGCGCCAGCAGCCCGGGGACAGGTAGTACAGTCGTTCTGTTCTTC. Translation gives CASSPGTGSTVVLFF.

This rearrangement joins TRBV27 to TRBJ2-1; 9 nucleotides match TRBD1. Germline V gene lookup returns CDR1 MNHEY and CDR2 SMNVEV (reference sequence). The trim removed 5 bases at V and 8 bases at J, leaving 10 bases unmatched. The CDR3 loop spans 15 amino acids. The CDR3 DNA reads as TGTGCCAGCAGTAAACAGGGGGCGATGGCTTATGAGCAGTTCTTC. Translating gives CASSKQGAMAYEQFF.